This T cell receptor beta chain was recovered during a study of OX40 agonist ivuxolimab in advanced cancers. Across the whole study: Three patients, one with hepatocellular carcinoma and two with cutaneous melanoma, achieved partial responses.

On this clone itself: Its specificity is not known.

Study-level results: Which antigen the expanded peripheral T cells recognized is unknown.

Repertoires were generated with immunoSEQ multiplex PCR, while TCRdb's copy carries only in-frame clones and drops some. This table has 78,000 or so clones, around nine tenths appearing once. The sample here was CD4+ or CD8+ T cells sorted from blood, taken in a trial of the OX40 agonist ivuxolimab. The sequence was collected from an adult with an advanced solid tumor such as melanoma, head and neck, liver or kidney cancer.

The CDR3 is CASSSRTGGVGDTGELFF. The CDR3 DNA is TGTGCCAGCAGTTCCCGGACAGGGGGCGTCGGCGACACCGGGGAGCTGTTTTTT. This chain uses TRBV28 with TRBJ2-2; 11 bases fit TRBD1. With 4 bases clipped from V and 3 bases from J, the junction kept 10 bases outside the gene matches. The CDR3 contains 18 residues. CDR1 and CDR2 (germline): MDHEN, SYDVKM. The whole variable domain, remainder taken from reference TRBV28 and TRBJ2-2, is DVKVTQSSRYLVKRTGEKVFLECVQDMDHENMFWYRQDPGLGLRLIYFSYDVKMKEKGDIPEGYSVSREKKERFSLILESASTNQTSMYLCASSSRTGGVGDTGELFFGEGSRLTVL.